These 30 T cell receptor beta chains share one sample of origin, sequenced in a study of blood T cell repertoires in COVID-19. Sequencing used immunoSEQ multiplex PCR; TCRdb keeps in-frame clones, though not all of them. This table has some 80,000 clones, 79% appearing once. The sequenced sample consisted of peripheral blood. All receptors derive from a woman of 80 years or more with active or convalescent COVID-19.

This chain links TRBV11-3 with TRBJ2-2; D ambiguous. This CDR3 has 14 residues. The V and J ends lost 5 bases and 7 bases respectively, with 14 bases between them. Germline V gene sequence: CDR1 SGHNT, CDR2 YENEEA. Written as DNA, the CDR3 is TGTGCCAGCAGCATCGGTCCCGGTCGCGGGGAGCTGTTTTTT. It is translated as CASSIGPGRGELFF.

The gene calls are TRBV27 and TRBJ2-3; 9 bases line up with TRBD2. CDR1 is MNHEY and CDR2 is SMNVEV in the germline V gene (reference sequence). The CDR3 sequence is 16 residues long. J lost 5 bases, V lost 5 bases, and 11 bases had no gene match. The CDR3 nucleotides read TGTGCCAGCAGTGATACAACGGCGGGAGGGCGAGATACGCAGTATTTT. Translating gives CASSDTTAGGRDTQYF.

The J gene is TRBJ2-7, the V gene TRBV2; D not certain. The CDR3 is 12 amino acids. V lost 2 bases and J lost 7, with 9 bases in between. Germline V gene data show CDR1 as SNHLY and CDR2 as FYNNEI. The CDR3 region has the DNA TGTGCCAGCAGTGAATTTGGCTTGGAGCAGTACTTC. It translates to CASSEFGLEQYF.

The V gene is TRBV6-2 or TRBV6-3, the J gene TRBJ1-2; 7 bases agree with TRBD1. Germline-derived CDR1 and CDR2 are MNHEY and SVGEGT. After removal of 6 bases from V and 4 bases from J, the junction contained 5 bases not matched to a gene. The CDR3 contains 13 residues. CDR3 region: CASSSGQVYGYTF. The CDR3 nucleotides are TGTGCCAGCAGCTCCGGACAGGTCTATGGCTACACCTTC.

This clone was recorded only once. CDR3 sequence: CATNSPGRGSGELFF. In nucleotides, the CDR3 is TGTGCCACCAATTCTCCAGGGAGGGGGTCCGGGGAGCTGTTTTTT. V is TRBV24-1 and J is TRBJ2-2, with TRBD2 as a possible D gene (7 bases). Between the trimmed V and J ends, which lost 8 bases and 6 bases, there was a span of 18 bases. CDR1 and CDR2 from the germline V gene are KGHDR and SFDVKD. There are 15 residues in the CDR3.

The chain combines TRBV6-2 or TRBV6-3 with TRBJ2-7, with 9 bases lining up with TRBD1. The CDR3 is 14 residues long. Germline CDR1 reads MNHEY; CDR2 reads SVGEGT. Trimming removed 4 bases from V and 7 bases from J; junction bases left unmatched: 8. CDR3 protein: CASSSRDRVGEQYF. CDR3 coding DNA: TGTGCCAGCAGTTCGCGGGACAGGGTAGGAGAGCAGTACTTC.

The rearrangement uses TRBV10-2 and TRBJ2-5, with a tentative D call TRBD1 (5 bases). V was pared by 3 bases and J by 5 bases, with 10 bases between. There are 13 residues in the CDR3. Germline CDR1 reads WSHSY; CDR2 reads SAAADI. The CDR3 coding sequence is TGCGCCAGCAGTGAATTGCCAGGGGAGACCCAGTACTTC. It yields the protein CASSELPGETQYF.

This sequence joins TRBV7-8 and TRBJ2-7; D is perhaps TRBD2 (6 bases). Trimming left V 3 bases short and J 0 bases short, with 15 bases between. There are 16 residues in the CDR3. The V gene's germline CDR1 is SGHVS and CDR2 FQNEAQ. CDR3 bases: TGTGCCAGCAGCTTCTTAGTGGCGGGGTACTCCTACGAGCAGTACTTC. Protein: CASSFLVAGYSYEQYF. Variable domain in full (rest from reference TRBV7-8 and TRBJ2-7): GAGVSQSPRYKVAKRGQDVALRCDPISGHVSLFWYQQALGQGPEFLTYFQNEAQLDKSGLPSDRFFAERPEGSVSTLKIQRTQQEDSAVYLCASSFLVAGYSYEQYFGPGTRLTVT.

The CDR3 loop is CASSRRGQGQETQYF. CDR3 sequence (DNA): TGTGCCAGCAGCCGACGTGGCCAGGGGCAAGAGACCCAGTACTTC. This rearrangement joins TRBV5-6 to TRBJ2-5, with D perhaps matching TRBD1 (6 bases). V was pared by 4 bases and J by 2 bases, with 15 bases between. CDR1 SGHDT and CDR2 YYEEEE come from the germline V gene. The CDR3 runs 15 residues.

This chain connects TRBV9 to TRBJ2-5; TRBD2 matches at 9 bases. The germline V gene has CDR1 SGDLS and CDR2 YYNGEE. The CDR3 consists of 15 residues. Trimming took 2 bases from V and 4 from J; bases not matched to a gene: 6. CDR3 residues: CASSVGASGVETQYF. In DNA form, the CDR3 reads TGTGCCAGCAGCGTGGGGGCTAGCGGGGTAGAGACCCAGTACTTC.

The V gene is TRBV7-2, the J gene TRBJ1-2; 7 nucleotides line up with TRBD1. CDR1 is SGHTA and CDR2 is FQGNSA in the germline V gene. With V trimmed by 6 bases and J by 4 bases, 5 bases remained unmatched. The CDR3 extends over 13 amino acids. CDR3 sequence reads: CASRPRQGYGYTF. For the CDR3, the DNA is TGTGCCAGCAGGCCTAGACAGGGCTATGGCTACACCTTC. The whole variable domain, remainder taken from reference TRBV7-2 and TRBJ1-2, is GAGVSQSPSNKVTEKGKDVELRCDPISGHTALYWYRQSLGQGLEFLIYFQGNSAPDKSGLPSDRFSAERTGGSVSTLTIQRTQQEDSAVYLCASRPRQGYGYTFGSGTRLTVV.

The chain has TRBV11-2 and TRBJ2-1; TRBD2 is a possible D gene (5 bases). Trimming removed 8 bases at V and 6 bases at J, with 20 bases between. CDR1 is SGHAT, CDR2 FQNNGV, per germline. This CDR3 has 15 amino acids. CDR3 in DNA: TGTGCCAGCGGAGGAGTGTCCGTGATCGGCAATGAGCAGTTCTTC. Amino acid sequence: CASGGVSVIGNEQFF.

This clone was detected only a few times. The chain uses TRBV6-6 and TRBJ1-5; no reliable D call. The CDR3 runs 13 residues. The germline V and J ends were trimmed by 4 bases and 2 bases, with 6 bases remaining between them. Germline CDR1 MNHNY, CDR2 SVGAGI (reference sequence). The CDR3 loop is CASSLTRNQPQHF. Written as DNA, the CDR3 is TGTGCCAGCAGTTTGACACGCAATCAGCCCCAGCATTTT.

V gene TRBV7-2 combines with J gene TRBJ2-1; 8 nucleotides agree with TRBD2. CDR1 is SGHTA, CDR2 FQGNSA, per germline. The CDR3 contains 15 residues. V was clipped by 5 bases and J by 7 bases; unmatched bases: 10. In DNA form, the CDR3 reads TGTGCCAGCAGCGCAAGGAGCGGGAGTGTAAATGAGCAGTTCTTC. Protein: CASSARSGSVNEQFF. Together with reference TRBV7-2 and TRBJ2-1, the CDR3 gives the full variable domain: GAGVSQSPSNKVTEKGKDVELRCDPISGHTALYWYRQSLGQGLEFLIYFQGNSAPDKSGLPSDRFSAERTGGSVSTLTIQRTQQEDSAVYLCASSARSGSVNEQFFGPGTRLTVL.

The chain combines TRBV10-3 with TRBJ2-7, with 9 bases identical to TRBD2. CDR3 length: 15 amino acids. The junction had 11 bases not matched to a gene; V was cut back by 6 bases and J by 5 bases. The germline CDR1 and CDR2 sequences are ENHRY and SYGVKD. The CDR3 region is CAIRTGTSSFHEQYF. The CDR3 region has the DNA TGTGCCATCAGGACCGGGACTAGCTCGTTCCACGAGCAGTACTTC.

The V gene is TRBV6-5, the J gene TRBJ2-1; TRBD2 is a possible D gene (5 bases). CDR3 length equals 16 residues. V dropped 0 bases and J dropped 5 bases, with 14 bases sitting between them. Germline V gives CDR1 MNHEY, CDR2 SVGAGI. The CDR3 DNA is TGTGCCAGCAGTTACTCGACCTCTACTAGAAACAATGAGCAGTTCTTC. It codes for CASSYSTSTRNNEQFF.

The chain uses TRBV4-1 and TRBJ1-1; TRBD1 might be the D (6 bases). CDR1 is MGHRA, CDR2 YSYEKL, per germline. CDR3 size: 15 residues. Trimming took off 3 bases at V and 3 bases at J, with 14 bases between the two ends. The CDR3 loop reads CASSHVGALDTEAFF. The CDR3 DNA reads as TGCGCCAGCAGCCACGTGGGGGCCCTCGACACTGAAGCTTTCTTT.

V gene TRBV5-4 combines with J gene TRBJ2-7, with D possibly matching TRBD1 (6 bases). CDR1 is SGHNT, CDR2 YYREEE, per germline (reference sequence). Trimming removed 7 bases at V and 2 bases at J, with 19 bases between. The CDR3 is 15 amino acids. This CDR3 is CASSPLPGGPYEQYF. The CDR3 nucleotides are TGTGCCAGCTCCCCCCTACCTGGGGGCCCCTACGAGCAGTACTTC.

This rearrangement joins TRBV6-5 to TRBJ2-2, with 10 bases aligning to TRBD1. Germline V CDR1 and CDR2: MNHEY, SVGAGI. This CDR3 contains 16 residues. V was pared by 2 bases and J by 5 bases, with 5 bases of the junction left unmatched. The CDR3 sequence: CASSYGTGEGTGELFF. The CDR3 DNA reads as TGTGCCAGCAGTTACGGGACAGGGGAAGGGACCGGGGAGCTGTTTTTT.

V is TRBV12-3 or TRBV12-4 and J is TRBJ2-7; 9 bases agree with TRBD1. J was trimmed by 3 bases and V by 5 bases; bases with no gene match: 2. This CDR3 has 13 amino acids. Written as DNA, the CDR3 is TGTGCCAGCAGTGGACAGGGGAACTACGAGCAGTACTTC. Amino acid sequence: CASSGQGNYEQYF.

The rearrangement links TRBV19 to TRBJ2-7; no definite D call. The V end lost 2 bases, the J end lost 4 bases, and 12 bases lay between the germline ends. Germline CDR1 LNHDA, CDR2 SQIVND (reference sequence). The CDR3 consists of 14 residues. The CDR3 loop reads CASSISPGTYEQYF. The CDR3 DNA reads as TGTGCCAGTAGTATATCGCCAGGTACTTACGAGCAGTACTTC.

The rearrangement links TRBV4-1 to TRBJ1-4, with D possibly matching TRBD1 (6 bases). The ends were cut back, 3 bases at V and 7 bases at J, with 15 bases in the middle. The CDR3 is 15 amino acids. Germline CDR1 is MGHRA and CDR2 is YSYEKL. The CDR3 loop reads CASSQRTERSEKLFF. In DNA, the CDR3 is TGCGCCAGCAGCCAGCGGACAGAGAGGAGTGAAAAACTGTTTTTT.

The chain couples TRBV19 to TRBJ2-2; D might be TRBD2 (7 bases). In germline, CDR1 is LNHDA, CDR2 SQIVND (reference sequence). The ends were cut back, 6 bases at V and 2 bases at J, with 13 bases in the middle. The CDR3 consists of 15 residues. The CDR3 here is CASRVAGANTGELFF. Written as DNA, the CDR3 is TGTGCCAGTAGAGTGGCGGGGGCCAACACCGGGGAGCTGTTTTTT.

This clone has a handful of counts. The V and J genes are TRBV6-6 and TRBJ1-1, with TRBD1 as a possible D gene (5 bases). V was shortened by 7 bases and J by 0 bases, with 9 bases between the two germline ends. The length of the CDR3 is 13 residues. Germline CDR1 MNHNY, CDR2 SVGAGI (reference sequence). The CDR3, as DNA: TGTGCCAGCATCGGACAAATGAACACTGAAGCTTTCTTT. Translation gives CASIGQMNTEAFF.

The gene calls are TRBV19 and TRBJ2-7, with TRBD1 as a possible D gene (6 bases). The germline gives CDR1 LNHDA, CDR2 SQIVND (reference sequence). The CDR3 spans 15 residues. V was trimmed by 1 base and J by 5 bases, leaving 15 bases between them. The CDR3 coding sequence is TGTGCCAGTAGTATAGCGACAGGTCTCCAGAACGAGCAGTACTTC. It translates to CASSIATGLQNEQYF.

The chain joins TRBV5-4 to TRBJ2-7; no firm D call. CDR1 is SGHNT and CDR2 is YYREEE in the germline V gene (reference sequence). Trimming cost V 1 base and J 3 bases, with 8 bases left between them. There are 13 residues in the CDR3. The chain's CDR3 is CASSLTAGYEQYF. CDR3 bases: TGTGCCAGCAGCTTGACAGCAGGCTACGAGCAGTACTTC.

The CDR3 region has the DNA TGCAGCGTTGTGCAGGGCGCTAATGAAAAACTGTTTTTT. Its translation: CSVVQGANEKLFF. The chain couples TRBV29-1 to TRBJ1-4; perhaps TRBD1 as D (5 bases). The CDR3 runs to 13 residues. Trimming left V 4 bases short and J 3 bases short, with 9 bases between. Germline CDR1 reads SQVTM; CDR2 reads ANQGSEA.

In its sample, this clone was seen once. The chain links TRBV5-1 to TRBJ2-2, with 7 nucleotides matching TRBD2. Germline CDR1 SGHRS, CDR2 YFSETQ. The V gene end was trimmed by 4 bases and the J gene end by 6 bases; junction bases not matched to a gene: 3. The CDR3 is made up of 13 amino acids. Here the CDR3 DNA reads TGCGCCAGCAGCACCGGACTAGCCGGGGAGCTGTTTTTT. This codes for CASSTGLAGELFF.

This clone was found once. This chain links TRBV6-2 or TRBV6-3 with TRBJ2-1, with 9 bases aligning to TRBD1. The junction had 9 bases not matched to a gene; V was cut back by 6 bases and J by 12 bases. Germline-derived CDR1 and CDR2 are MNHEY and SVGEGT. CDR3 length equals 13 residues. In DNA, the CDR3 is TGTGCCAGCAGCACTACAGGGGGCATAGGGCAGTTCTTC. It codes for CASSTTGGIGQFF.

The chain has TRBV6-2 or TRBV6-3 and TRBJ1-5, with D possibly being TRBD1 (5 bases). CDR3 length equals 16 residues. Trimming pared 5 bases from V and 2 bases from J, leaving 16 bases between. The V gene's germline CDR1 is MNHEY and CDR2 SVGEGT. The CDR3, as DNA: TGTGCCAGCAGTAAGGGACTCCTAAGTCGCAATCAGCCCCAGCATTTT. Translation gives CASSKGLLSRNQPQHF.